The 21 T cell receptor beta chains below all came from one sample that was sequenced in a study of blood T cells in healthy people across ages. A J-beta primer mix and a sample-barcoded 5' primer were used in a second PCR of roughly 6 to 12 cycles. Via MiXCR, TCRdb re-called the 5' RACE reads, giving one row per CDR3 protein. The table records around 990,000 distinct CDR3 sequences, around 25% of them present only once. Separately, the same data were catalogued under a study of T cells of mothers and their children.

Sequencing was done on a sample of blood. These receptor sequences come from a girl aged 2 to 10 in good health.

The sample holds a few counts of this clonotype. The chain joins TRBV29-1 to TRBJ2-5; D unresolved. CDR1 and CDR2 (germline): SQVTM, ANQGSEA. V lost 6 bases to trimming and J lost 0 bases, with 11 bases between them. The length of the CDR3 is 13 residues. The CDR3 sequence: CSVAPLYQETQYF. The CDR3 DNA reads as TGCAGCGTCGCTCCTTTGTACCAAGAGACCCAGTACTTC.

In DNA form, the CDR3 reads TGTGCCAGCAGCAAAGGGGACAAGACCCAGTACTTC. The encoded protein is CASSKGDKTQYF. The J gene is TRBJ2-5, the V gene TRBV11-2; TRBD1 might be the D (6 bases). Germline V gene data show CDR1 as SGHAT and CDR2 as FQNNGV. The CDR3 consists of 12 residues. The V and J ends lost 5 bases and 6 bases respectively, with 10 bases between them. Filled out from reference TRBV11-2 and TRBJ2-5, the complete variable domain reads EAGVAQSPRYKIIEKRQSVAFWCNPISGHATLYWYQQILGQGPKLLIQFQNNGVVDDSQLPKDRFSAERLKGVDSTLKIQPAKLEDSAVYLCASSKGDKTQYFGPGTRLLVL.

This clonotype has just a few counts. V and J are TRBV11-2 and TRBJ1-1; no firm D call. The ends were cut back, 1 base at V and 2 bases at J, with 17 bases in the middle. This CDR3 contains 17 residues. Germline lookup yields CDR1 SGHAT and CDR2 FQNNGV. The CDR3 nucleotides are TGTGCCAGCAGCTTAGGGGTTGGGCAGCTACCTAACACTGAAGCTTTCTTT. It is translated as CASSLGVGQLPNTEAFF.

This sequence joins TRBV6-2 or TRBV6-3 and TRBJ2-5; D gene uncertain. Germline V gene sequence: CDR1 MNHEY, CDR2 SVGEGT. Trimming took 4 bases from V and 2 from J, leaving 17 bases between them. CDR3 length: 16 amino acids. The chain's CDR3 is CASSFPYSTPQETQYF. Written as DNA, the CDR3 is TGTGCCAGCAGTTTTCCCTACTCGACTCCACAAGAGACCCAGTACTTC.

V and J are TRBV7-2 and TRBJ2-1; 13 bases fit TRBD2. The CDR3 totals 15 residues. Germline values: CDR1 SGHTA, CDR2 FQGNSA. With V trimmed by 5 bases and J by 9 bases, 7 bases remained unmatched. For the CDR3, the DNA is TGTGCCAGCAGCATCACTAGCGGGGGGGCCGGTGAGCAGTTCTTC. The encoded protein is CASSITSGGAGEQFF.

The genes are TRBV6-5 and TRBJ1-2; no reliable D call. The CDR3 has 12 residues. The V and J ends lost 5 bases and 8 bases respectively, with 12 bases between them. Germline CDR1 MNHEY, CDR2 SVGAGI. In DNA form, the CDR3 reads TGTGCCAGCAGTCCATGGATGGGAGGCTACACCTTC. Protein sequence: CASSPWMGGYTF.

The chain has TRBV11-1 and TRBJ1-2; D ambiguous. V was clipped by 3 bases and J by 3 bases, with 35 bases between them. This CDR3 comprises 22 residues. CDR1 is SGHAT, CDR2 FQDESV, per germline (reference sequence). The CDR3 protein is CASSFPPVASSRRVPGDYGYTF. The CDR3 nucleotides are TGTGCCAGCAGCTTTCCCCCAGTGGCCTCCTCCCGCCGGGTTCCGGGTGACTATGGCTACACCTTC.

This chain uses TRBV7-3 with TRBJ2-3; maybe TRBD1 (5 bases). Germline values: CDR1 SGHTA, CDR2 FQGTGA. The CDR3 consists of 15 residues. V was shortened by 5 bases and J by 3 bases, with 15 bases between the two germline ends. The CDR3 DNA sequence: TGTGCCAGCAGCCTAGTGCCAGGGTATACAGATACGCAGTATTTT. It is translated as CASSLVPGYTDTQYF.

This clonotype was seen a single time. The chain couples TRBV7-8 to TRBJ2-3; 7 nucleotides agree with TRBD2. The CDR3 runs to 11 residues. In germline, CDR1 is SGHVS, CDR2 FQNEAQ. The J segment lost 8 bases and the V segment lost 11 bases, leaving 7 bases of the junction unmatched. The CDR3 DNA reads TGTGCCGGGGGGGGAGCAGGTACGCAGTATTTT. This encodes CAGGGAGTQYF.

This chain links TRBV20-1 with TRBJ2-1, with 12 positions matching TRBD2. CDR3 length: 14 amino acids. From germline, CDR1 is DFQATT and CDR2 SNEGSKA (reference sequence). V trimming: 5 bases; J trimming: 7 bases; junction bases outside the gene matches: 6. The CDR3 region has the DNA TGCAGTGCTCGACTAGCGGGAGTTTTAAATGAGCAGTTCTTC. Residues: CSARLAGVLNEQFF.

The V gene is TRBV11-3, the J gene TRBJ2-3; D call uncertain. Between the trimmed V and J ends, which lost 1 base and 7 bases, there was a span of 9 bases. CDR3 size: 13 residues. CDR1 is SGHNT and CDR2 is YENEEA in the germline V gene. CDR3 sequence: CASSLVGSNTQYF. The CDR3 nucleotides read TGTGCCAGCAGCTTAGTTGGATCAAATACGCAGTATTTT.

The chain recombines TRBV12-3 or TRBV12-4 with TRBJ1-5; weak D call: TRBD1 (5 bases). V dropped 3 bases and J dropped 7 bases, with 16 bases sitting between them. This CDR3 has 15 amino acids. CDR3 protein: CASSLAQGGEQPQHF. Here the CDR3 DNA reads TGTGCCAGCAGTTTGGCCCAGGGCGGAGAGCAGCCCCAGCATTTT.

As DNA, the CDR3 is TGCGCCAGCAGCTTCGGGACAGGGGCGAAAAACTACGAGCAGTACTTC. As protein: CASSFGTGAKNYEQYF. The rearrangement uses TRBV5-1 and TRBJ2-7, with TRBD1 matching 10 bases. V lost 2 bases and J lost 3; bases outside the gene matches: 8. Germline V gene sequence: CDR1 SGHRS, CDR2 YFSETQ. This CDR3 is built from 16 residues.

The J gene is TRBJ2-5, the V gene TRBV7-2; tentative D call: TRBD2 (6 bases). The germline gives CDR1 SGHTA, CDR2 FQGNSA. This CDR3 is 15 amino acids long. V lost 2 bases and J lost 5, with 15 bases in between. This chain's CDR3 is CASSLRDLWGETQYF. The CDR3 DNA is TGTGCCAGCAGCTTAAGGGACTTGTGGGGGGAGACCCAGTACTTC.

The J gene is TRBJ1-6, the V gene TRBV12-3 or TRBV12-4, with TRBD1 as a possible D gene (5 bases). Trimming shortened V by 2 bases and J by 10 bases, and 15 bases separated the two germline ends. The CDR3 totals 15 residues. The CDR3: CASSLILDNGSPLHF. CDR3 nucleotide sequence: TGTGCCAGCAGTTTAATTCTGGACAACGGGTCACCCCTCCACTTT.

Concerning this clonotype: The germline gene is not matched at one end of the junction; a read error may be the cause. The rearrangement uses TRBV5-1 and TRBJ2-3; perhaps TRBD2 as D (6 bases). The CDR3 sequence is 15 residues long. Germline assignment: CDR1 SGHRS and CDR2 YFSETQ. CDR3 sequence: CATNPGRDHSDRQYF. The CDR3, as DNA: TGCGCCACCAACCCGGGGCGGGATCACTCAGATAGGCAGTATTTT.

This clonotype was counted between two and nine times. The chain carries TRBV11-3 and TRBJ1-1, with TRBD1 identical over 9 bases. This CDR3 is built from 16 residues. The germline V gene encodes CDR1 SGHNT and CDR2 YENEEA. V lost 9 bases, J lost 4 bases, and 15 bases stayed unmatched. The CDR3 coding sequence is TGTGCCAGTTGGGGAAGGACAGGGGACTTGGGCACTGAAGCTTTCTTT. Translated, it gives CASWGRTGDLGTEAFF.

This clonotype was recorded a few times. The chain uses TRBV3-1 and TRBJ2-7, with a weak D call TRBD2 (5 bases). CDR1 LGHDT and CDR2 YNNKEL come from the germline V gene (reference sequence). With 3 bases removed from V and 4 bases from J, the gap between germline ends came to 16 bases. This CDR3 is 15 amino acids long. CDR3 sequence reads: CASSHAGLAVYEQYF. In DNA, the CDR3 is TGTGCCAGCAGCCACGCGGGCCTGGCAGTATACGAGCAGTACTTC.

V and J are TRBV12-3 or TRBV12-4 and TRBJ1-4; weak D call: TRBD1 (5 bases). Between the trimmed V and J ends, which lost 3 bases and 3 bases, there was a span of 8 bases. The CDR3 is 14 residues long. Written as DNA, the CDR3 is TGTGCCAGCAGTTTCCAGGGAGCTAATGAAAAACTGTTTTTT. Its translation is CASSFQGANEKLFF.

This chain links TRBV7-9 with TRBJ2-4; 9 positions match TRBD1. Per germline, CDR1 SEHNR and CDR2 FQNEAQ (reference sequence). The CDR3 spans 18 residues. J gave up 1 base and V 3 bases, and 10 bases lay outside the gene matches. As DNA, the CDR3 is TGTGCCAGCAGCTTCCCCGGAACAGGGGGCCGCGCCAAAAACATTCAGTACTTC. It codes for CASSFPGTGGRAKNIQYF. Looking up the rest from reference TRBV7-9 and TRBJ2-4 gives the full variable domain: DTGVSQNPRHKITKRGQNVTFRCDPISEHNRLYWYRQTLGQGPEFLTYFQNEAQLEKSRLLSDRFSAERPKGSFSTLEIQRTEQGDSAMYLCASSFPGTGGRAKNIQYFGAGTRLSVL.

The chain is built from TRBV5-1 and TRBJ2-2; D may be TRBD1 or TRBD2 (5 bases each). CDR1 and CDR2 from the germline V gene are SGHRS and YFSETQ. V was cut by 4 bases and J by 4 bases, with 11 bases left in between. CDR3 size: 14 residues. The CDR3 loop reads CASSDGTTTGELFF. DNA for the CDR3: TGCGCCAGCAGCGACGGGACCACCACCGGGGAGCTGTTTTTT.